A single sample gave rise to the 30 T cell receptor beta chains below, sequenced in a study of OX40 agonist ivuxolimab in advanced cancers. The table came from immunoSEQ multiplex PCR; TCRdb's copy has only in-frame clones and leaves some out. This sample yields tens of thousands of clones, of which over 85% are seen a single time; around 6% belongs to the top ten. The sample here was CD4+ or CD8+ T cells sorted from blood, taken in a trial of the OX40 agonist ivuxolimab. Receptors were obtained from an adult with an advanced solid tumor such as melanoma, head and neck, liver or kidney cancer.

CDR3 sequence (DNA): TGTGCCTGGAGTGGGACAGGGGTAGGATACGAGCAGTACTTC. Translation gives CAWSGTGVGYEQYF. This chain links TRBV30 with TRBJ2-7; 9 bases align to TRBD1. The CDR3 runs 14 residues. Germline V gene sequence: CDR1 GTSNPN, CDR2 SVGIG (reference sequence). V dropped 1 base and J dropped 4; count of bases not matched to a gene: 5.

This chain connects TRBV4-3 to TRBJ2-3; D perhaps matches TRBD1 (5 bases). CDR3 size: 17 residues. Germline CDR1 reads LGHNA; CDR2 reads YSLEER. V shed 0 bases and J shed 0 bases, with 13 bases lying between them. The CDR3, as DNA: TGCGCCAGCAGCCAAGATCATCTCAGGGTCAGCACAGATACGCAGTATTTT. This encodes CASSQDHLRVSTDTQYF.

The chain recombines TRBV12-5 with TRBJ1-5, with D unclear. Germline loops: CDR1 LGHNT, CDR2 FRNRAP. V shed 3 bases and J shed 2 bases, with 11 bases lying between them. The CDR3 loop spans 15 amino acids. CDR3 loop: CASGLYVEGNQPQHF. The CDR3 region has the DNA TGTGCTAGTGGTTTATATGTTGAGGGCAATCAGCCCCAGCATTTT.

The V gene is TRBV2, the J gene TRBJ1-2; D is undetermined. The germline V gene has CDR1 SNHLY and CDR2 FYNNEI. The ends were cut back, 3 bases at V and 6 bases at J, with 8 bases in the middle. This CDR3 spans 12 amino acids. The CDR3 DNA reads as TGTGCCAGCAGTGAGAGGGTGGATGGCTACACCTTC. This encodes CASSERVDGYTF.

The chain recombines TRBV9 with TRBJ2-2; D uncertain. V lost 2 bases and J lost 5, with 4 bases in between. The germline gives CDR1 SGDLS, CDR2 YYNGEE. This CDR3 has 12 amino acids. For the CDR3, the DNA is TGTGCCAGCAGCGTCGGGACCGGGGAGCTGTTTTTT. Translated, it gives CASSVGTGELFF. The full variable domain, with the rest looked up from reference TRBV9 and TRBJ2-2, is DSGVTQTPKHLITATGQRVTLRCSPRSGDLSVYWYQQSLDQGLQFLIQYYNGEERAKGNILERFSAQQFPDLHSELNLSSLELGDSALYFCASSVGTGELFFGEGSRLTVL.

In its sample, this clone was seen once. V and J are TRBV29-1 and TRBJ2-5; 8 bases are a match to TRBD1. The DNA matches TRBJ2-7 better at its end, which makes the J call doubtful. The V gene's germline CDR1 is SQVTM and CDR2 ANQGSEA. The CDR3 length is 12 residues. CDR3 region: CSVRDRPYEQYF. The CDR3 coding sequence is TGCAGCGTCCGGGACAGGCCCTACGAGCAGTACTTC.

CDR3: CSVELGQGKTYGYTF. Written as DNA, the CDR3 is TGCAGCGTTGAATTAGGGCAAGGCAAAACCTATGGCTACACCTTC. This chain uses TRBV29-1 with TRBJ1-2; D unresolved. The CDR3 sequence is 15 residues long. V was cut by 2 bases and J by 4 bases, with 17 bases left in between. Germline loops: CDR1 SQVTM, CDR2 ANQGSEA.

V is TRBV5-1 and J is TRBJ2-3; D gene unclear. The V end was cut by 1 base, the J end by 1 base, with 10 bases between. CDR3 size: 15 residues. Germline V gene sequence: CDR1 SGHRS, CDR2 YFSETQ. The CDR3 here is CASSLFPGRTDTQYF. The CDR3 DNA reads TGCGCCAGCAGCTTGTTTCCTGGCCGCACAGATACGCAGTATTTT.

This sequence joins TRBV7-2 and TRBJ1-5; D possibly corresponds to TRBD1 (6 bases). This CDR3 comprises 16 residues. The germline V gene has CDR1 SGHTA and CDR2 FQGNSA. V lost 3 bases to trimming and J lost 4 bases, with 16 bases between them. This CDR3 reads CASSFEGEGPNQPQHF. CDR3 bases: TGTGCCAGCAGCTTTGAGGGGGAGGGGCCTAATCAGCCCCAGCATTTT.

The chain uses TRBV11-3 and TRBJ2-1; D not resolved. The V gene's germline CDR1 is SGHNT and CDR2 YENEEA. The length of the CDR3 is 14 residues. The V end lost 1 base, the J end lost 9 bases, and 13 bases lay between the germline ends. The CDR3 region has the DNA TGTGCCAGCAGCTTAGTCCGTAAGGAGATTGAGCAGTTCTTC. Translating it yields CASSLVRKEIEQFF.

This chain uses TRBV28 with TRBJ1-1; maybe TRBD1 (6 bases). The V and J ends lost 5 bases and 3 bases respectively, with 19 bases between them. This CDR3 is built from 16 residues. The V gene's germline CDR1 is MDHEN and CDR2 SYDVKM. CDR3 amino acids: CASSPDGYRAYTEAFF. The CDR3 DNA reads as TGTGCCAGCAGTCCGGACGGGTACAGGGCCTACACTGAAGCTTTCTTT.

The chain recombines TRBV11-3 with TRBJ2-2; D may be TRBD1 (6 bases). Trimming stripped 3 bases from V and 3 bases from J, with 8 bases between. The CDR3 has 14 amino acids. Germline V gene lookup returns CDR1 SGHNT and CDR2 YENEEA. The CDR3 coding sequence is TGTGCCAGCAGCTTTTACAGGGACACCGGGGAGCTGTTTTTT. As protein: CASSFYRDTGELFF.

The chain uses TRBV11-2 and TRBJ1-5, with a tentative D call TRBD1 (5 bases). Germline-derived CDR1 and CDR2 are SGHAT and FQNNGV. Trimming took 5 bases from V and 4 from J, leaving 12 bases between them. This CDR3 contains 14 residues. CDR3 residues: CASSPDRSNQPQHF. CDR3 bases: TGTGCCAGCAGCCCAGACAGAAGTAATCAGCCCCAGCATTTT.

The rearrangement links TRBV9 to TRBJ2-1; no clear D. There are 13 residues in the CDR3. The V gene's germline CDR1 is SGDLS and CDR2 YYNGEE. Trimming left V 0 bases short and J 9 bases short, with 10 bases between. The CDR3 spells CASSVGSSGEQFF. CDR3 bases: TGTGCCAGCAGCGTAGGGAGTTCAGGTGAGCAGTTCTTC. Combining the CDR3 with reference TRBV9 and TRBJ2-1 gives the whole variable domain DSGVTQTPKHLITATGQRVTLRCSPRSGDLSVYWYQQSLDQGLQFLIQYYNGEERAKGNILERFSAQQFPDLHSELNLSSLELGDSALYFCASSVGSSGEQFFGPGTRLTVL.

The chain uses TRBV5-4 and TRBJ2-2; D gene unclear. The ends were cut back, 6 bases at V and 3 bases at J, with 12 bases in the middle. The CDR3 runs to 14 residues. Germline V gives CDR1 SGHNT, CDR2 YYREEE (reference sequence). CDR3 nucleotide sequence: TGTGCCAGCACCCATTCAGGAGACACCGGGGAGCTGTTTTTT. Translating gives CASTHSGDTGELFF.

This rearrangement joins TRBV6-1 to TRBJ2-7; 10 bases match TRBD2. V was pared by 6 bases and J by 3 bases, with 8 bases of the junction left unmatched. CDR3 length equals 15 residues. Germline V gene lookup returns CDR1 MNHNS and CDR2 SASEGT. The CDR3 is CASRAGTSVLYEQYF. CDR3 nucleotide sequence: TGTGCCAGCAGGGCCGGGACTAGCGTCCTCTACGAGCAGTACTTC.

The rearrangement uses TRBV15 and TRBJ2-2; 8 positions agree with TRBD2. This CDR3 has 15 amino acids. J gave up 3 bases and V 3 bases, and 3 bases lay outside the gene matches. Germline CDR1 and CDR2: LNHNV and YYDKDF (reference sequence). CDR3 sequence reads: CATSRTSAYTGELFF. The CDR3 nucleotides are TGTGCCACCAGCAGGACTAGCGCTTACACCGGGGAGCTGTTTTTT.

The chain joins TRBV28 to TRBJ2-5; D might be TRBD2 (5 bases). CDR1 is MDHEN, CDR2 SYDVKM, per germline. This CDR3 is built from 15 residues. V gave up 5 bases and J gave up 2 bases, with 15 bases separating them. The CDR3 protein is CASSPATEDQETQYF. DNA of the CDR3: TGTGCCAGCAGTCCCGCGACGGAGGATCAAGAGACCCAGTACTTC.

The chain carries TRBV9 and TRBJ1-2; 9 nucleotides align to TRBD1. V trimming: 3 bases; J trimming: 8 bases; junction bases outside the gene matches: 17. Per germline, CDR1 SGDLS and CDR2 YYNGEE. This CDR3 contains 17 residues. The CDR3 coding sequence is TGTGCCAGCAGCGCAACGCAACGCCCACAGGGGGCTACCGGCTACACCTTC. Residues: CASSATQRPQGATGYTF.

The J gene is TRBJ2-5, the V gene TRBV5-8; possibly TRBD2 for D (6 bases). The V gene's germline CDR1 is SGHTS and CDR2 YDEGEE. The CDR3 runs 14 residues. V dropped 4 bases and J dropped 7 bases, with 17 bases sitting between them. CDR3 region: CASSLGTGVWTQYF. CDR3 bases: TGTGCCAGCAGCCTCGGGACGGGGGTTTGGACCCAGTACTTC.

This clone was seen just once. V gene TRBV7-3 combines with J gene TRBJ2-1; D unresolved. V dropped 2 bases and J dropped 8 bases, with 22 bases sitting between them. This CDR3 has 17 residues. Per the germline V gene, CDR1 is SGHTA and CDR2 is FQGTGA. In DNA form, the CDR3 reads TGTGCCAGCAGCTTAGATTATTTCCGGGTGGTTGACGATGAGCAGTTCTTC. This encodes CASSLDYFRVVDDEQFF. Supplemented by reference TRBV7-3 and TRBJ2-1, the full variable domain reads GAGVSQTPSNKVTEKGKYVELRCDPISGHTALYWYRQSLGQGPEFLIYFQGTGAADDSGLPNDRFFAVRPEGSVSTLKIQRTERGDSAVYLCASSLDYFRVVDDEQFFGPGTRLTVL.

V usage is TRBV5-4 and J usage is TRBJ2-2; D uncertain. CDR1 and CDR2 from the germline V gene are SGHNT and YYREEE (reference sequence). The CDR3 consists of 12 residues. The V end lost 2 bases, the J end lost 6 bases, and 5 bases lay between the germline ends. The CDR3 region has the DNA TGTGCCAGCAGCTTTAGTTCCGGGGAGCTGTTTTTT. Translation: CASSFSSGELFF.

The chain carries TRBV6-4 and TRBJ1-2; D might be TRBD1 (6 bases). Trimming took off 4 bases at V and 7 bases at J, with 16 bases between the two ends. From germline, CDR1 is MRHNA and CDR2 SNTAGT. The CDR3 is 14 residues long. The CDR3 loop reads CASSGGRGPSGYTF. For the CDR3, the DNA is TGTGCCAGCAGTGGGGGGCGGGGTCCGAGTGGCTACACCTTC.

The CDR3, as DNA: TGTGCCAGCAGCCCGGGGTACGAGCAGTACTTC. Its protein is CASSPGYEQYF. The chain is built from TRBV9 and TRBJ2-7; maybe TRBD2 (5 bases). This CDR3 region has 11 residues. Germline CDR1 SGDLS, CDR2 YYNGEE. Trimming shortened V by 4 bases and J by 4 bases, and 6 bases separated the two germline ends.

This clone was seen once. The chain uses TRBV5-8 and TRBJ2-5; D unclear. The CDR3 is 12 amino acids. Germline lookup yields CDR1 SGHTS and CDR2 YDEGEE. With 3 bases removed from V and 2 bases from J, the gap between germline ends came to 5 bases. CDR3 sequence: CASSWTQETQYF. The CDR3 bases are TGTGCCAGCAGCTGGACGCAAGAGACCCAGTACTTC. The full variable domain, with the rest looked up from reference TRBV5-8 and TRBJ2-5, is EAGVTQSPTHLIKTRGQQATLRCSPISGHTSVYWYQQALGLGLQFLLWYDEGEERNRGNFPPRFSGRQFPNYSSELNVNALELEDSALYLCASSWTQETQYFGPGTRLLVL.

The V call is TRBV30, the J call TRBJ2-2, with unresolved D. V was cut by 2 bases and J by 0 bases, with 10 bases left in between. The CDR3 has 15 residues. Germline V CDR1 and CDR2: GTSNPN, SVGIG (reference sequence). This CDR3 reads CAWSHSVANTGELFF. The CDR3 DNA sequence: TGTGCCTGGAGTCACAGCGTCGCGAACACCGGGGAGCTGTTTTTT. Full variable domain (rest looked up from reference TRBV30 and TRBJ2-2): SQTIHQWPATLVQPVGSPLSLECTVEGTSNPNLYWYRQAAGRGLQLLFYSVGIGQISSEVPQNLSASRPQDRQFILSSKKLLLSDSGFYLCAWSHSVANTGELFFGEGSRLTVL.

This rearrangement joins TRBV10-2 to TRBJ1-4, with a possible D match to TRBD1 (5 bases). Germline V CDR1 and CDR2: WSHSY, SAAADI. Trimming removed 7 bases from V and 7 bases from J, with 16 bases in between. The CDR3 runs to 14 residues. Here the CDR3 DNA reads TGCGCCAGCACCTGGACCCAAGGGGCTGAAAAACTGTTTTTT. Encoded protein: CASTWTQGAEKLFF.

The rearrangement uses TRBV4-1 and TRBJ2-1; TRBD1 agrees at 8 bases. This CDR3 spans 21 amino acids. Trimming cost V 0 bases and J 2 bases; bases outside gene matches: 18. Germline V gene sequence: CDR1 MGHRA, CDR2 YSYEKL. The CDR3 is CASSQDGGQGATREAYNEQFF. CDR3 DNA sequence: TGCGCCAGCAGCCAAGATGGGGGGCAGGGGGCTACCCGAGAAGCCTACAATGAGCAGTTCTTC.

This chain links TRBV11-2 with TRBJ1-1; the match to TRBD1 covers 7 bases. CDR3 length equals 15 residues. Germline assignment: CDR1 SGHAT and CDR2 FQNNGV. Trimming at V came to 5 bases and at J to 7 bases, leaving 13 bases not matched to a gene. The CDR3 DNA follows: TGTGCCAGCAGCAAACATTTGGACAGGAAACTTGAAGCTTTCTTT. Its protein product is CASSKHLDRKLEAFF. Combining the CDR3 with reference TRBV11-2 and TRBJ1-1 gives the whole variable domain EAGVAQSPRYKIIEKRQSVAFWCNPISGHATLYWYQQILGQGPKLLIQFQNNGVVDDSQLPKDRFSAERLKGVDSTLKIQPAKLEDSAVYLCASSKHLDRKLEAFFGQGTRLTVV.

Of note for this clone: The germline gene is not matched at one end of the junction; a read error may be the cause. This chain links TRBV27 with TRBJ2-4; D is unclear. The CDR3 runs 11 residues. From germline, CDR1 is MNHEY and CDR2 SMNVEV (reference sequence). The CDR3 protein is CVSSSGRIQYF. CDR3 coding DNA: TGTGTCAGCAGCAGTGGACGGATTCAGTACTTC.